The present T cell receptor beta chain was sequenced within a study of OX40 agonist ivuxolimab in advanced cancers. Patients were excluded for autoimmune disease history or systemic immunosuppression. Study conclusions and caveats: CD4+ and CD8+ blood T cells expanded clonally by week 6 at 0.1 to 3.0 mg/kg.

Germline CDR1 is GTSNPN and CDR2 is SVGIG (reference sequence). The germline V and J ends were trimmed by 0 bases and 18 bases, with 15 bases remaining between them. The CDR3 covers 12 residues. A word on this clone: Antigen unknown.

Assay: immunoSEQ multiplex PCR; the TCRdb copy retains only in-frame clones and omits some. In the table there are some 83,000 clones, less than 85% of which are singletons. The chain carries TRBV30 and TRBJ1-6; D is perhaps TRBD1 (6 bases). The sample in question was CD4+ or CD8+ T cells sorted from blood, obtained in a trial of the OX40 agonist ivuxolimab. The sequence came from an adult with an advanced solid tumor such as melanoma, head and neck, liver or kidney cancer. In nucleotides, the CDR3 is TGTGCCTGGAGTGTACCCTGGACAGCAACCCACTTT. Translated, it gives CAWSVPWTATHF. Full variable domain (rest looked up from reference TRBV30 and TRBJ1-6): SQTIHQWPATLVQPVGSPLSLECTVEGTSNPNLYWYRQAAGRGLQLLFYSVGIGQISSEVPQNLSASRPQDRQFILSSKKLLLSDSGFYLCAWSVPWTATHFGNGTRLTVT.